Below are 13 T cell receptor beta chains sequenced from a single sample in a study of T-cell reconstitution after alpha-beta-depleted transplantation in children listed by TCRdb under 2016. The receptor library was made with PCR. TCRdb shows the sequencer as Illumina HiSeq 2500. TCR library preparation used molecular barcoding, with unique molecular identifiers applied to normalize quantification of the TCRbeta repertoire. The public reads were run again by TCRdb, first through fastp at Q25 and then through MiXCR, and only productive beta chains were kept. Records with the same CDR3 protein are collapsed into one entry carrying the most frequent genes and DNA. For this sample there are 500,000 to 750,000 distinct CDR3 sequences; 25% to 30% appear just once. The ten largest account for about 35% of the sample. According to the study, the label for this sample's treatment or condition signals: allogeneic hematopoietic cell transplantation with graft depleted of TCRalphabeta T cells and CD19 B cells.

This specimen was PBMCs, taken before TCRalphabeta/CD19-depleted stem cell transplant. The receptors shown here come from a boy less than two years old with Wiskott-Aldrich syndrome, due to receive a stem cell transplant.

The table lists this clonotype with a few counts. The CDR3 is CSARVGGRATDTQYF. The CDR3 coding sequence is TGCAGTGCTAGAGTGGGCGGGAGGGCCACAGATACGCAGTATTTT. J is TRBJ2-3 and V is TRBV20-1; 9 nucleotides match TRBD2. The V gene end was trimmed by 1 base and the J gene end by 2 bases; junction bases not matched to a gene: 4. The CDR3 has 15 residues. CDR1 and CDR2 from the germline V gene are DFQATT and SNEGSKA (reference sequence).

The count of this clonotype is one. The chain is built from TRBV12-3 or TRBV12-4 and TRBJ2-1; either TRBD1 or TRBD2 may fit D (5 bases each). With 9 bases removed from V and 4 bases from J, the gap between germline ends came to 16 bases. This CDR3 has 14 amino acids. CDR3: CASQAGTPYNEQFF. CDR3 DNA sequence: TGTGCCAGTCAAGCCGGGACGCCTTACAATGAGCAGTTCTTC.

The chain employs TRBV12-3 or TRBV12-4 and TRBJ2-3; TRBD2 is a possible D gene (6 bases). The CDR3 runs 13 residues. Trimming removed 6 bases from V and 3 bases from J, with 10 bases in between. The CDR3, as DNA: TGTGCCAGCAGACTCCGGGAGACAGATACGCAGTATTTT. Protein: CASRLRETDTQYF.

This clonotype was seen at least ten times. The chain recombines TRBV5-1 with TRBJ2-1, with no clear D. V lost 2 bases and J 3 bases, leaving 9 bases between the germline ends. The CDR3 totals 14 residues. From germline, CDR1 is SGHRS and CDR2 YFSETQ. CDR3 sequence: CASSLEVLYNEQFF. The CDR3 DNA reads TGCGCCAGCAGCTTAGAAGTTCTCTACAATGAGCAGTTCTTC. Filled out from reference TRBV5-1 and TRBJ2-1, the complete variable domain reads KAGVTQTPRYLIKTRGQQVTLSCSPISGHRSVSWYQQTPGQGLQFLFEYFSETQRNKGNFPGRFSGRQFSNSRSEMNVSTLELGDSALYLCASSLEVLYNEQFFGPGTRLTVL.

The chain joins TRBV12-3 or TRBV12-4 to TRBJ1-2; no definite D call. V lost 2 bases and J lost 8, with 12 bases in between. CDR3 length: 13 residues. CDR3 loop: CASSLSQVGGYTF. CDR3 DNA sequence: TGTGCCAGCAGTTTAAGTCAGGTCGGAGGCTACACCTTC.

V gene TRBV11-2 combines with J gene TRBJ2-1, with 7 nucleotides matching TRBD2. Unmatched junction bases numbered 15, after V lost 4 bases and J lost 9 bases. The CDR3 has 16 amino acids. Germline V gives CDR1 SGHAT, CDR2 FQNNGV. CDR3 DNA sequence: TGTGCCAGCAGCTGGCTCAAGCGGGATCAACGGGGTGAGCAGTTCTTC. Protein product: CASSWLKRDQRGEQFF.

A few counts support this clonotype. The rearrangement uses TRBV7-9 and TRBJ1-2; 7 nucleotides agree with TRBD1. CDR1 is SEHNR and CDR2 is FQNEAQ in the germline V gene (reference sequence). V lost 3 bases to trimming and J lost 3 bases; unmatched junction nucleotides: 1. CDR3 size: 13 residues. CDR3 DNA sequence: TGTGCCAGCAGCTTCAGGGGGGACTATGGCTACACCTTC. This codes for CASSFRGDYGYTF.

This clonotype has just a few counts. This rearrangement joins TRBV5-1 to TRBJ2-2, with D possibly TRBD2 on 6 matching bases. In germline, CDR1 is SGHRS, CDR2 YFSETQ. This CDR3 has 14 amino acids. V lost 5 bases to trimming and J lost 0 bases, with 8 bases between them. CDR3 sequence reads: CASRGLANTGELFF. The CDR3 DNA reads as TGCGCCAGCAGGGGACTGGCGAACACCGGGGAGCTGTTTTTT.

Concerning this clonotype: It may be a read error: a sequence one base away is much more abundant. The rearrangement joins TRBV11-2 to TRBJ2-1; D might be TRBD2 (5 bases). This CDR3 contains 15 residues. Germline V lookup: CDR1 SGHAT, CDR2 FQNNGV. CDR3 loop: CASSLGSSSYHEQFF. CDR3 DNA sequence: TGTGCCAGCAGCCTAGGGAGCTCCTCCTACCATGAGCAGTTCTTC.

In its sample, this clonotype was seen once. V is TRBV29-1 and J is TRBJ1-5; maybe TRBD1 (6 bases). The CDR3 extends over 13 amino acids. Deletions cut 4 bases from V and 2 bases from J, with 9 bases between. Germline assignment: CDR1 SQVTM and CDR2 ANQGSEA. In DNA form, the CDR3 reads TGCAGCGTTGGACAGGTGGGCAATCAGCCCCAGCATTTT. This gives the protein CSVGQVGNQPQHF.

The sample holds one count of this clonotype. This rearrangement joins TRBV29-1 to TRBJ2-7; 8 bases fit TRBD1. CDR1 is SQVTM and CDR2 is ANQGSEA in the germline V gene. The V gene end was trimmed by 7 bases and the J gene end by 6 bases; junction bases not matched to a gene: 5. The CDR3 runs to 11 residues. Here the CDR3 DNA reads TGCAGCGGGGGGACAGGTGCCGAGCAGTACTTC. It is translated as CSGGTGAEQYF.

The chain recombines TRBV7-9 with TRBJ2-7; 9 positions match TRBD1. Germline V gene sequence: CDR1 SEHNR, CDR2 FQNEAQ (reference sequence). Trimming removed 2 bases from V and 2 bases from J; junction bases left unmatched: 7. The CDR3 is made up of 16 amino acids. This chain's CDR3 is CASSLYRTGATYEQYF. CDR3 coding DNA: TGTGCCAGCAGCTTATATAGGACAGGGGCTACCTACGAGCAGTACTTC.

The gene calls are TRBV20-1 and TRBJ2-5; perhaps TRBD2 as D (5 bases). CDR3 length: 12 amino acids. Germline assignment: CDR1 DFQATT and CDR2 SNEGSKA (reference sequence). The germline V and J ends were trimmed by 1 base and 5 bases, with 8 bases remaining between them. The CDR3 DNA follows: TGCAGTGCTAGAGTGGGAGCGGAGACCCAGTACTTC. Its protein product is CSARVGAETQYF.